These 7 T cell receptor beta chains came from one sample sequenced in a study of CD8+CD57+ T cells in acquired aplastic anemia. Both TCR beta VDJ combination and CDR3 sequence profiling were carried out. Genomic DNA was the template for this profiling. TCRdb used MiXCR to reprocess the reads, holding one entry per CDR3 protein. This sample has about 130,000 distinct CDR3 sequences, with over 45% found just once. The specimen sequenced was sorted CD4+, CD8+, or CD8+CD57+ T cells (not recorded which) from PBMCs. These receptors were taken from a human donor in good health, serving as a control.

The genes are TRBV25-1 and TRBJ2-1; 10 nucleotides align to TRBD2. The length of the CDR3 is 18 residues. V trimming: 4 bases; J trimming: 5 bases; junction bases outside the gene matches: 14. Germline V gene lookup returns CDR1 MGHDK and CDR2 SYGVNS. This chain's CDR3 is CASSVRGLARNYDNEQFF. The CDR3 nucleotides are TGTGCCAGCAGTGTGAGGGGACTAGCGCGCAATTACGACAATGAGCAGTTCTTC.

With regard to this clonotype: Possible read error: a much larger clone is one base away. The chain links TRBV20-1 to TRBJ1-5; tentative D call: TRBD1 (6 bases). The CDR3 is 16 amino acids. V lost 4 bases and J 0 bases, leaving 16 bases between the germline ends. CDR1 is DFQATT, CDR2 SNEGSKA, per germline (reference sequence). The CDR3 loop is CSATKTGSISNQPQHF. CDR3 bases: TGCAGTGCTACTAAAACAGGGTCCATTAGCAATCAGCCCCAGCATTTT.

Concerning this clonotype: Its ends do not fully match the called genes, so a read error is possible. The chain combines TRBV15 with TRBJ1-6; 9 bases are a match to TRBD1. CDR1 and CDR2 (germline): LNHNV, YYDKDF (reference sequence). This CDR3 region has 14 residues. The CDR3 sequence: CASSLTGGDSPLHF. In DNA, the CDR3 is TGTGCCAGCAGCCTCACAGGGGGCGATTCACCCCTCCACTTT. The full variable domain, with the rest looked up from reference TRBV15 and TRBJ1-6, is DAMVIQNPRYQVTQFGKPVTLSCSQTLNHNVMYWYQQKSSQAPKLLFHYYDKDFNNEADTPDNFQSRRPNTSFCFLDIRSPGLGDTAMYLCASSLTGGDSPLHFGNGTRLTVT.

This clonotype was recorded a few times. The chain links TRBV18 to TRBJ2-3, with 8 positions matching TRBD2. V dropped 1 base and J dropped 2; count of bases not matched to a gene: 8. This CDR3 has 17 residues. Germline CDR1 KGHSH, CDR2 LQKENI. The CDR3 protein is CASSPQGRGGLTDTQYF. CDR3 sequence (DNA): TGTGCCAGCTCACCACAGGGTCGGGGGGGCCTCACAGATACGCAGTATTTT.

This clonotype has at least ten counts. The J gene is TRBJ1-6, the V gene TRBV20-1; D not certain. CDR1 and CDR2 (germline): DFQATT, SNEGSKA (reference sequence). Trimming stripped 5 bases from V and 9 bases from J, with 14 bases between. This CDR3 is built from 13 residues. CDR3 amino acids: CSAGGPPGSPLHF. CDR3 nucleotides: TGCAGTGCTGGCGGGCCTCCGGGTTCACCCCTCCACTTT.

This chain uses TRBV15 with TRBJ2-7, with a tentative D call TRBD1 (6 bases). The CDR3 has 14 residues. Trimming took off 1 base at V and 0 bases at J, with 7 bases between the two ends. The germline V gene encodes CDR1 LNHNV and CDR2 YYDKDF (reference sequence). In nucleotides, the CDR3 is TGTGCCACCAGCAGAGGGGACACCTCCTACGAGCAGTACTTC. It specifies CATSRGDTSYEQYF.

This clonotype has ten or more counts. Written as DNA, the CDR3 is TGTGCCAGCAGCGAACGACTAGCGGGGGGATACAATGAGCAGTTCTTC. Encoded protein: CASSERLAGGYNEQFF. The V call is TRBV9, the J call TRBJ2-1, with 13 bases lining up with TRBD2. Looked up from germline, CDR1 is SGDLS and CDR2 is YYNGEE. The V segment lost 3 bases and the J segment 4 bases; nucleotides outside the gene matches: 4. The CDR3 spans 16 residues.